The rows below give T cell receptor beta chains drawn from one sample of a study of PD-L1 blockade in urothelial cancer. The method was immunoSEQ multiplex PCR; TCRdb's version includes in-frame clones alone and lacks a portion of them. Of under 100,000 clones listed, around 89% are singletons. This specimen consisted of PBMCs, obtained around atezolizumab (anti-PD-L1) treatment. These receptor sequences come from a man aged 60 to 69 with urothelial cancer. CDR3s include the opening cysteine and the closing phenylalanine or tryptophan. D genes are given only for firm matches. Where a row states a size, it is once, few, many or the class of an expanded clone; other rows omit it.

clone_size	v_call	j_call	d_call	cdr3_aa	cdr3_nt
NA	TRBV18	TRBJ1-4	NA	CASSTRGPNEKLFF	TGTGCCAGCTCCACCAGGGGACCTAATGAAAAACTGTTTTTT
NA	TRBV28	TRBJ2-7	TRBD2	CATGKGTSGIDEQYF	TGTGCCACCGGAAAAGGGACTAGCGGGATCGACGAGCAGTACTTC
once	TRBV19	TRBJ2-5	NA	CASSSRPDSWATQYF	TGTGCCAGTAGTTCGCGACCCGACAGTTGGGCGACCCAGTACTTC
NA	TRBV11-2	TRBJ2-5	NA	CASSPRETQYF	TGTGCCAGCAGCCCGCGGGAGACCCAGTACTTC
NA	TRBV9	TRBJ1-4	TRBD1	CASSETPGGEKLFF	TGTGCCAGCAGCGAAACCCCAGGGGGTGAAAAACTGTTTTTT
few	TRBV7-2	TRBJ2-5	NA	CASSYLDTQETQYF	TGTGCCAGCAGCTACCTTGACACCCAAGAGACCCAGTACTTC
NA	TRBV10-3	TRBJ1-6	NA	CAISDSVRGTPLHF	TGTGCCATCAGTGATTCCGTCAGGGGTACACCCCTCCACTTT
NA	TRBV18	TRBJ2-7	TRBD2	CASSPGGGPYEQYF	TGTGCCAGCTCACCCGGGGGGGGACCCTACGAGCAGTACTTC
NA	TRBV6-1	TRBJ1-6	TRBD1	CASSETGTNSPLHF	TGTGCCAGCAGTGAGACAGGGACCAATTCACCCCTCCACTTT
NA	TRBV21-1	TRBJ1-6	NA	CASSKARSRGYNSPLHF	TGTGCCAGCAGCAAAGCGAGGAGCCGCGGCTATAATTCACCCCTCCACTTT
NA	TRBV18	TRBJ2-5	NA	CASSPLLDSGETQYF	TGTGCCAGCTCACCGCTATTGGACAGCGGAGAGACCCAGTACTTC
NA	TRBV7-2	TRBJ1-2	TRBD1	CASSHPPGQGLDYTF	TGTGCCAGCAGCCACCCCCCGGGACAGGGATTGGACTACACCTTC
NA	TRBV19	TRBJ1-1	TRBD1	CASRNRGPEAFF	TGTGCCAGTAGGAACAGGGGACCTGAAGCTTTCTTT
NA	TRBV7-8	TRBJ2-1	NA	CASRPRGNEQFF	TGTGCCAGCAGACCACGGGGTAATGAGCAGTTCTTC
NA	TRBV19	TRBJ2-3	NA	CASSPTGRAGGTTDTQYF	TGTGCCAGTAGTCCCACGGGCAGGGCAGGGGGGACCACAGATACGCAGTATTTT
NA	TRBV5-1	TRBJ2-2	TRBD2	CASTKLGLAGVTGELFF	TGCGCCAGCACCAAACTGGGGCTAGCGGGAGTAACCGGGGAGCTGTTTTTT
NA	TRBV4-2	TRBJ2-3	NA	CASTHGGSTDTQYF	TGTGCCAGTACCCACGGCGGGAGCACAGATACGCAGTATTTT
NA	TRBV11-3	TRBJ2-3	TRBD1	CASSVGTAPYTQYF	TGTGCCAGCAGCGTAGGGACAGCCCCATATACGCAGTATTTT
few	TRBV7-2	TRBJ2-5	NA	CASSLGLLGTQYF	TGTGCCAGCAGCTTAGGGCTACTAGGGACCCAGTACTTC
NA	TRBV19	TRBJ2-7	NA	CASSIDPSSYEQYF	TGTGCCAGTAGTATAGATCCGAGCTCCTACGAGCAGTACTTC
NA	TRBV29-1	TRBJ2-7	NA	CSVEGAPDGGDDEQYF	TGCAGCGTTGAGGGAGCCCCTGATGGCGGCGACGACGAGCAGTACTTC
NA	TRBV7-9	TRBJ2-5	TRBD1	CASSLVVWATGGHETQYF	TGTGCCAGCAGCTTAGTGGTATGGGCGACAGGGGGGCATGAGACCCAGTACTTC
NA	TRBV6-5	TRBJ2-2	TRBD1	CASIDRVGGELFF	TGTGCCAGCATCGACAGGGTGGGGGGGGAGCTGTTTTTT
NA	TRBV6-5	TRBJ2-3	TRBD2	CASSPLAGARDTQYF	TGTGCCAGCAGCCCTCTAGCGGGGGCAAGGGATACGCAGTATTTT
NA	TRBV5-5	TRBJ2-5	TRBD1	CASSLQGAGETQYF	TGTGCCAGCAGCTTGCAGGGGGCAGGGGAGACCCAGTACTTC
NA	TRBV10-3	TRBJ2-1	TRBD2	CAMEGKREGVDEQFF	TGTGCCATGGAGGGTAAGCGGGAGGGCGTGGATGAGCAGTTCTTC
NA	TRBV2	TRBJ2-7	NA	CASMSGPYEQYF	TGTGCCAGCATGAGCGGCCCCTACGAGCAGTACTTC
NA	TRBV29-1	TRBJ2-2	NA	CSVRGAGDTGELFF	TGCAGCGTTCGGGGGGCTGGAGACACCGGGGAGCTGTTTTTT
NA	TRBV19	TRBJ2-7	NA	CASSAALLTSYEQYF	TGTGCCAGTAGTGCGGCCCTACTTACTAGCTACGAGCAGTACTTC
NA	TRBV6-5	TRBJ2-7	NA	CASRFGVESYEQYF	TGTGCCAGCAGATTCGGTGTAGAGTCCTACGAGCAGTACTTC
NA	TRBV30	TRBJ2-5	TRBD2	CAWGRFAGVGETQYF	TGTGCCTGGGGGAGGTTTGCGGGAGTGGGTGAGACCCAGTACTTC
NA	TRBV7-2	TRBJ2-1	TRBD2	CASSLGRGGEQFF	TGTGCCAGCAGCTTAGGACGGGGGGGAGAGCAGTTCTTC
NA	TRBV27	TRBJ2-3	NA	CASSYSGDTQYF	TGTGCCAGCAGTTATTCCGGGGATACGCAGTATTTT
NA	TRBV19	TRBJ1-3	NA	CASNLQGTGNTIYF	TGTGCCAGTAACCTACAGGGTACTGGAAACACCATATATTTT
NA	TRBV5-4	TRBJ2-5	TRBD2	CASSPAAGQETQYF	TGTGCCAGCAGCCCGGCAGCGGGGCAAGAGACCCAGTACTTC
NA	TRBV6-1	TRBJ1-2	NA	CASSEADTIPNYGYTF	TGTGCCAGCAGTGAAGCCGACACAATCCCTAACTATGGCTACACCTTC
NA	TRBV9	TRBJ1-3	NA	CASSVLFGSGNTIYF	TGTGCCAGCAGCGTCCTATTCGGCTCTGGAAACACCATATATTTT
NA	TRBV11-2	TRBJ2-2	TRBD1	CASSRQGGTGELFF	TGTGCCAGCAGCCGACAGGGTGGCACCGGGGAGCTGTTTTTT
NA	TRBV7-9	TRBJ2-7	TRBD1	CASSSHRGRRGEQYF	TGTGCCAGCAGCTCACACAGGGGGCGTAGGGGTGAGCAGTACTTC
NA	TRBV2	TRBJ2-2	NA	CASSELRSNTGELFF	TGTGCCAGCAGTGAATTGCGATCGAACACCGGGGAGCTGTTTTTT
once	TRBV9	TRBJ1-3	NA	CASSTRSGSGNTIYF	TGTGCCAGCAGCACCCGATCAGGCTCTGGAAACACCATATATTTT
NA	TRBV15	TRBJ1-1	TRBD1	CATSRDRTGGAFF	TGTGCCACCAGCAGGGACCGCACAGGGGGAGCTTTCTTT
NA	TRBV29-1	TRBJ2-7	NA	CSVGSDNYEQYF	TGCAGCGTTGGGTCGGACAACTACGAGCAGTACTTC
NA	TRBV19	TRBJ2-1	NA	CASSTNAQGPKRTEQFF	TGTGCCAGTAGTACCAACGCACAGGGTCCGAAGCGGACGGAGCAGTTCTTC
few	TRBV5-1	TRBJ2-3	NA	CASSLPVRGSTDTQYF	TGCGCCAGCAGCCTCCCAGTACGGGGGAGCACAGATACGCAGTATTTT
NA	TRBV10-3	TRBJ2-3	TRBD2	CAISDMTSGTDTQYF	TGTGCCATCAGCGATATGACTAGCGGCACAGATACGCAGTATTTT
NA	TRBV6-1	TRBJ1-5	NA	CASSEASYQPQHF	TGTGCCAGCAGTGAAGCGTCCTATCAGCCCCAGCATTTT
NA	TRBV19	TRBJ1-2	TRBD1	CASSPTGEYGYTF	TGTGCCAGTAGTCCTACAGGGGAATATGGCTACACCTTC
NA	TRBV6-1	TRBJ2-2	NA	CATRDKPNTGELFF	TGTGCCACCCGGGACAAACCGAACACCGGGGAGCTGTTTTTT